This TCR beta chain was observed in a study of cytomegalovirus exposure and HLA in healthy donors. The study ran its PCR with 60 Vbeta and 13 Jbeta primers. Assay used: immunoSEQ multiplex PCR; TCRdb lists only in-frame clones, some missing. Here the sample spans roughly 150,000 clones, roughly 80% being singletons. Per the germline V gene, CDR1 is MDHEN and CDR2 is SYDVKM. The CDR3 spans 15 residues. V lost 5 bases to trimming and J lost 8 bases; unmatched junction nucleotides: 9. The clonotype originates from a female donor in good health and CMV-seronegative. The gene calls are TRBV28 and TRBJ1-4, with 9 bases aligning to TRBD1. Sequenced material: PBMCs. The CDR3 sequence is CASSPLDRGGEKLFF. The CDR3 region has the DNA TGTGCCAGCAGTCCGCTAGACAGGGGGGGAGAAAAACTGTTTTTT.